This is a list of T cell receptor beta chains from one sample in a study of blood T cell repertoires in COVID-19. Repertoires were generated with immunoSEQ multiplex PCR, while TCRdb's copy carries only in-frame clones and drops some. The table has 250,000 to 300,000 clones, around 85% seen once. Sequenced material: PBMCs or T cells enriched from blood (not recorded which). These receptors all stem from a woman aged 50 to 60 who had recovered from COVID-19. Both conserved end residues are part of each CDR3. A D gene is named only where the DNA matches it firmly. The size of a clone is reported for some rows only, either as once, few or many, or as a class for expanded clones.

abundance: .; j_gene: TRBJ1-6; d_gene: .; len: 14; v_gene: TRBV6-5; CDR3aa: CASGQNFPNSPLHF; CDR3nt: TGTGCCAGCGGACAGAATTTTCCTAATTCACCCCTCCACTTT
abundance: .; j_gene: TRBJ1-2; d_gene: TRBD1; len: 18; v_gene: TRBV6-1; CDR3aa: CASSVPTGTGGLGYGYTF; CDR3nt: TGTGCCAGCAGTGTGCCGACCGGGACAGGGGGCCTGGGCTATGGCTACACCTTC
abundance: once; j_gene: TRBJ1-4; d_gene: TRBD1; len: 16; v_gene: TRBV2; CDR3aa: CASKTGTASTNEKLFF; CDR3nt: TGTGCCAGCAAAACCGGGACAGCTTCGACTAATGAAAAACTGTTTTTT
abundance: .; j_gene: TRBJ1-2; d_gene: TRBD1; len: 16; v_gene: TRBV5-1; CDR3aa: CASSPAPGQGAAGYTF; CDR3nt: TGCGCCAGCAGCCCTGCTCCGGGACAGGGGGCCGCTGGCTACACCTTC
abundance: .; j_gene: TRBJ2-5; d_gene: TRBD2; len: 15; v_gene: TRBV3-1/TRBV3-2; CDR3aa: CASSQDHGRAWTQYF; CDR3nt: TGTGCCAGCAGCCAAGATCACGGGAGGGCGTGGACCCAGTACTTC
abundance: once; j_gene: TRBJ1-2; d_gene: TRBD1; len: 13; v_gene: TRBV19; CDR3aa: CASRDSINYGYTF; CDR3nt: TGTGCCAGTCGGGACAGCATTAACTATGGCTACACCTTC
abundance: .; j_gene: TRBJ2-5; d_gene: TRBD2; len: 17; v_gene: TRBV9; CDR3aa: CASSAGPTRLAGETQYF; CDR3nt: TGTGCCAGCAGCGCAGGCCCCACCAGACTAGCCGGGGAGACCCAGTACTTC
abundance: once; j_gene: TRBJ2-5; d_gene: .; len: 13; v_gene: TRBV7-8; CDR3aa: CASSRTVQETQYF; CDR3nt: TGTGCCAGCAGCCGGACAGTGCAAGAGACCCAGTACTTC
abundance: once; j_gene: TRBJ2-2; d_gene: .; len: 14; v_gene: TRBV7-3; CDR3aa: CASSGGGGSGELFF; CDR3nt: TGTGCCAGCAGTGGGGGAGGTGGCAGCGGGGAGCTGTTTTTT
abundance: .; j_gene: TRBJ2-5; d_gene: .; len: 14; v_gene: TRBV2; CDR3aa: CASSQGTRGETQYF; CDR3nt: TGTGCCAGCAGCCAGGGAACGCGCGGAGAGACCCAGTACTTC
abundance: .; j_gene: TRBJ1-5; d_gene: .; len: 15; v_gene: TRBV6-5; CDR3aa: CASSAAGREDQPQHF; CDR3nt: TGTGCCAGCAGCGCGGCGGGCAGGGAGGACCAGCCCCAGCATTTT
abundance: .; j_gene: TRBJ1-1; d_gene: TRBD1; len: 15; v_gene: TRBV5-1; CDR3aa: CASSSGDRGLTEAFF; CDR3nt: TGCGCCAGCAGCTCTGGGGACAGGGGGCTCACTGAAGCTTTCTTT
abundance: .; j_gene: TRBJ2-1; d_gene: TRBD1; len: 15; v_gene: TRBV18; CDR3aa: CASSPGTGSHNEQFF; CDR3nt: TGTGCCAGCTCACCTGGGACAGGGTCGCACAATGAGCAGTTCTTC
abundance: .; j_gene: TRBJ1-1; d_gene: TRBD1; len: 14; v_gene: TRBV18; CDR3aa: CASSPRDRGVEAFF; CDR3nt: TGTGCCAGCTCACCTCGGGACAGGGGGGTTGAAGCTTTCTTT
abundance: .; j_gene: TRBJ2-1; d_gene: TRBD2; len: 15; v_gene: TRBV7-9; CDR3aa: CASSLKLAGVNEQFF; CDR3nt: TGTGCCAGCAGCTTAAAGCTAGCGGGAGTAAATGAGCAGTTCTTC
abundance: .; j_gene: TRBJ2-7; d_gene: .; len: 14; v_gene: TRBV3-1/TRBV3-2; CDR3aa: CASSQSSGQSEQYF; CDR3nt: TGTGCCAGCAGCCAATCTTCAGGGCAGTCCGAGCAGTACTTC
abundance: few; j_gene: TRBJ2-7; d_gene: .; len: 13; v_gene: TRBV9; CDR3aa: CASSPRGRNEQYF; CDR3nt: TGTGCCAGCAGCCCCCGTGGGAGGAACGAGCAGTACTTC
abundance: .; j_gene: TRBJ1-4; d_gene: .; len: 17; v_gene: TRBV15; CDR3aa: CATSRDKPVRANEKLFF; CDR3nt: TGTGCCACCAGCAGAGACAAACCAGTTCGGGCTAATGAAAAACTGTTTTTT
abundance: .; j_gene: TRBJ1-1; d_gene: .; len: 17; v_gene: TRBV23-1; CDR3aa: CASSQPTGNGMNTEAFF; CDR3nt: TGCGCCAGCAGTCAACCCACAGGGAACGGTATGAACACTGAAGCTTTCTTT
abundance: .; j_gene: TRBJ2-1; d_gene: TRBD2; len: 15; v_gene: TRBV9; CDR3aa: CASSHASGDYNEQFF; CDR3nt: TGTGCCAGCAGCCACGCTAGCGGAGATTACAATGAGCAGTTCTTC
abundance: .; j_gene: TRBJ1-1; d_gene: .; len: 16; v_gene: TRBV27; CDR3aa: CASSLKLGREGTEAFF; CDR3nt: TGTGCCAGCAGTTTAAAACTGGGTAGGGAGGGAACTGAAGCTTTCTTT
abundance: .; j_gene: TRBJ2-7; d_gene: TRBD2; len: 16; v_gene: TRBV2; CDR3aa: CASSFEASGRSYEQYF; CDR3nt: TGTGCCAGCAGTTTTGAGGCTAGCGGGCGCTCCTACGAGCAGTACTTC
abundance: .; j_gene: TRBJ2-1; d_gene: .; len: 13; v_gene: TRBV7-9; CDR3aa: CASSIGQHNEQFF; CDR3nt: TGTGCCAGCAGCATAGGACAGCACAATGAGCAGTTCTTC
abundance: .; j_gene: TRBJ2-6; d_gene: TRBD1; len: 18; v_gene: TRBV7-9; CDR3aa: CASSWRQGLVSGANVLTF; CDR3nt: TGTGCCAGCAGCTGGCGACAGGGGCTCGTATCTGGGGCCAACGTCCTGACTTTC
abundance: .; j_gene: TRBJ1-2; d_gene: .; len: 15; v_gene: TRBV27; CDR3aa: CASSFNNRGIYGYTF; CDR3nt: TGTGCCAGCAGTTTCAATAACCGGGGAATCTATGGCTACACCTTC
abundance: once; j_gene: TRBJ1-3; d_gene: .; len: 15; v_gene: TRBV28; CDR3aa: CASSLLTGLRNTIYF; CDR3nt: TGTGCCAGCAGTTTATTAACGGGGTTGCGAAACACCATATATTTT
abundance: once; j_gene: TRBJ2-3; d_gene: .; len: 16; v_gene: TRBV5-1; CDR3aa: CASSLRSSGGTDTQYF; CDR3nt: TGCGCCAGCAGCTTGAGGTCCTCAGGGGGCACAGATACGCAGTATTTT
abundance: .; j_gene: TRBJ1-2; d_gene: .; len: 16; v_gene: TRBV28; CDR3aa: CASSLPGSPSNYGYTF; CDR3nt: TGTGCCAGCAGTTTACCGGGTTCCCCCTCTAACTATGGCTACACCTTC
abundance: .; j_gene: TRBJ1-1; d_gene: .; len: 14; v_gene: TRBV7-6; CDR3aa: CASSFTELNTEAFF; CDR3nt: TGTGCCAGCAGCTTCACAGAGTTGAACACTGAAGCTTTCTTT
abundance: many; j_gene: TRBJ2-3; d_gene: TRBD1; len: 15; v_gene: TRBV6-1; CDR3aa: CASSEQGASTDTQYF; CDR3nt: TGTGCCAGCAGTGAACAGGGGGCTAGCACAGATACGCAGTATTTT
abundance: .; j_gene: TRBJ1-2; d_gene: TRBD1; len: 13; v_gene: TRBV5-8; CDR3aa: CASSRDRAAGYTF; CDR3nt: TGTGCCAGCAGCCGGGACAGGGCAGCTGGCTACACCTTC
abundance: .; j_gene: TRBJ1-1; d_gene: .; len: 18; v_gene: TRBV12-2; CDR3aa: CASRLEARADRVGTEAFF; CDR3nt: TGTGCAAGTCGCTTAGAGGCGCGGGCGGACAGGGTAGGAACTGAAGCTTTCTTT
abundance: .; j_gene: TRBJ2-7; d_gene: TRBD2; len: 14; v_gene: TRBV4-2; CDR3aa: CASSQDAREAEQYF; CDR3nt: TGTGCCAGCAGCCAAGACGCTCGGGAGGCCGAGCAGTACTTC
abundance: once; j_gene: TRBJ2-2; d_gene: TRBD1; len: 16; v_gene: TRBV9; CDR3aa: CASSPRTGSGTGELFF; CDR3nt: TGTGCCAGCAGCCCCCGGACAGGGTCAGGCACCGGGGAGCTGTTTTTT
abundance: .; j_gene: TRBJ2-3; d_gene: .; len: 14; v_gene: TRBV2; CDR3aa: CASSVRQVKDTQYF; CDR3nt: TGTGCCAGCAGTGTCCGACAGGTTAAAGATACGCAGTATTTT
abundance: .; j_gene: TRBJ2-7; d_gene: TRBD1; len: 14; v_gene: TRBV27; CDR3aa: CASSQGQGPYEQYF; CDR3nt: TGTGCCAGCAGTCAAGGACAGGGACCCTACGAGCAGTACTTC
abundance: .; j_gene: TRBJ2-3; d_gene: .; len: 15; v_gene: TRBV28; CDR3aa: CASSLIGGFSDTQYF; CDR3nt: TGTGCCAGCAGTTTAATTGGGGGGTTTTCAGATACGCAGTATTTT
abundance: .; j_gene: TRBJ2-7; d_gene: .; len: 13; v_gene: TRBV3-1/TRBV3-2; CDR3aa: CASSQVISYEQYF; CDR3nt: TGTGCCAGCAGCCAAGTCATCTCCTACGAGCAGTACTTC
abundance: .; j_gene: TRBJ2-1; d_gene: .; len: 14; v_gene: TRBV6-5; CDR3aa: CASSYSRLRNEQFF; CDR3nt: TGTGCCAGCAGTTACTCGAGGCTACGGAATGAGCAGTTCTTC
abundance: .; j_gene: TRBJ2-7; d_gene: .; len: 13; v_gene: TRBV28; CDR3aa: CASSLATTYEQYF; CDR3nt: TGTGCCAGCAGTTTAGCCACAACCTACGAGCAGTACTTC
abundance: .; j_gene: TRBJ2-1; d_gene: TRBD2; len: 18; v_gene: TRBV5-5; CDR3aa: CASSQAGGPSHPADEQFF; CDR3nt: TGTGCCAGCAGCCAAGCGGGAGGGCCTTCTCATCCAGCCGATGAGCAGTTCTTC
abundance: .; j_gene: TRBJ2-1; d_gene: TRBD1; len: 15; v_gene: TRBV11-3; CDR3aa: CASSRESTGHNEQFF; CDR3nt: TGTGCCAGCAGCCGCGAGTCGACAGGGCACAATGAGCAGTTCTTC
abundance: few; j_gene: TRBJ1-5; d_gene: .; len: 13; v_gene: TRBV19; CDR3aa: CASSISEYQPQHF; CDR3nt: TGTGCCAGTAGTATTAGCGAGTACCAGCCCCAGCATTTT
abundance: .; j_gene: TRBJ2-7; d_gene: TRBD2; len: 17; v_gene: TRBV3-1/TRBV3-2; CDR3aa: CASSPGLAGLSSYEQYF; CDR3nt: TGTGCCAGCAGCCCAGGACTAGCGGGCCTAAGCTCCTACGAGCAGTACTTC
abundance: .; j_gene: TRBJ2-7; d_gene: .; len: 14; v_gene: TRBV5-1; CDR3aa: CASSLGQDSYEQYF; CDR3nt: TGCGCCAGCAGCTTGGGGCAGGATTCCTACGAGCAGTACTTC
abundance: .; j_gene: TRBJ2-1; d_gene: .; len: 13; v_gene: TRBV2; CDR3aa: CASSGEPPGEQFF; CDR3nt: TGTGCCAGCAGTGGAGAGCCGCCGGGTGAGCAGTTCTTC
abundance: .; j_gene: TRBJ1-3; d_gene: .; len: 14; v_gene: TRBV7-2; CDR3aa: CASSPTQGGNTIYF; CDR3nt: TGTGCCAGCAGCCCAACTCAGGGGGGAAACACCATATATTTT
abundance: many; j_gene: TRBJ2-2; d_gene: TRBD1; len: 15; v_gene: TRBV27; CDR3aa: CASLRRTGVVGELFF; CDR3nt: TGTGCCAGTCTCCGACGGACAGGGGTAGTCGGGGAGCTGTTTTTT
abundance: .; j_gene: TRBJ1-5; d_gene: .; len: 14; v_gene: TRBV28; CDR3aa: CASSLGRDTQPQHF; CDR3nt: TGTGCCAGCAGTTTAGGGAGGGACACTCAGCCCCAGCATTTT
abundance: .; j_gene: TRBJ1-1; d_gene: .; len: 12; v_gene: TRBV28; CDR3aa: CASSSAKSEAFF; CDR3nt: TGTGCCAGCAGTTCCGCGAAGTCAGAAGCTTTCTTT
abundance: once; j_gene: TRBJ2-5; d_gene: TRBD2; len: 17; v_gene: TRBV10-1; CDR3aa: CASSEFPQRESSGTQYF; CDR3nt: TGCGCCAGCAGTGAGTTCCCCCAGCGGGAGAGCTCCGGGACCCAGTACTTC
abundance: .; j_gene: TRBJ1-4; d_gene: TRBD1; len: 15; v_gene: TRBV28; CDR3aa: CATSEWGQEYEKLFF; CDR3nt: TGTGCCACCTCCGAGTGGGGACAGGAGTATGAAAAACTGTTTTTT
abundance: few; j_gene: TRBJ1-2; d_gene: TRBD1; len: 16; v_gene: TRBV3-1/TRBV3-2; CDR3aa: CASSQSGQGNHYGYTF; CDR3nt: TGTGCCAGCAGCCAAAGCGGACAGGGTAACCACTATGGCTACACCTTC
abundance: .; j_gene: TRBJ2-1; d_gene: TRBD2; len: 15; v_gene: TRBV5-4; CDR3aa: CASSLRSGAYNEQFF; CDR3nt: TGTGCCAGCAGCTTGCGGAGCGGGGCCTACAATGAGCAGTTCTTC
abundance: .; j_gene: TRBJ2-5; d_gene: TRBD1; len: 16; v_gene: TRBV5-1; CDR3aa: CASSRTGTGVQETQYF; CDR3nt: TGCGCCAGCAGCCGGACCGGGACAGGGGTACAAGAGACCCAGTACTTC
abundance: .; j_gene: TRBJ1-3; d_gene: TRBD1; len: 14; v_gene: TRBV28; CDR3aa: CASSFRGLGNTIYF; CDR3nt: TGTGCCAGCAGTTTCAGGGGGCTAGGAAACACCATATATTTT
abundance: .; j_gene: TRBJ2-3; d_gene: .; len: 15; v_gene: TRBV7-9; CDR3aa: CASSLAAGAGDTQYF; CDR3nt: TGTGCCAGCAGCTTAGCGGCAGGGGCAGGAGATACGCAGTATTTT
abundance: .; j_gene: TRBJ1-4; d_gene: .; len: 15; v_gene: TRBV19; CDR3aa: CASSIGTLPNEKLFF; CDR3nt: TGTGCCAGTAGTATAGGGACACTTCCTAATGAAAAACTGTTTTTT
abundance: .; j_gene: TRBJ2-3; d_gene: TRBD1; len: 15; v_gene: TRBV24-1; CDR3aa: CATSDQTGGPDTQYF; CDR3nt: TGTGCCACCAGTGACCAAACAGGGGGGCCAGATACGCAGTATTTT